These 20 T cell receptor beta chains were sequenced from one sample in a study of human T cells and chemical hapten exposure (TCRdb year 2021). The sample's time point label, decoded: healthy volunteer bleed at 2 weeks. Total RNA was extracted from unfractionated whole blood collected in Tempus Blood RNA tubes. Libraries were prepared through RACE. Sequencer: NextSeq 500. TCRdb passed the public sequencing reads through fastp at Q25 and MiXCR, retaining productive beta sequences. Each entry merges the rows of one CDR3 protein and shows their most common DNA and genes. Here the sample has 130,000 or so distinct CDR3 sequences; approximately 9.5% occur a single time. The ten largest clones add up to about 2% of the sample. Sequences were obtained from whole blood. The source of these receptors is a male donor in good health. Some clones in this sample may be carry-over from other donors' samples.

The J gene is TRBJ2-1, the V gene TRBV30; D not resolved. The CDR3 sequence is 11 residues long. The V gene's germline CDR1 is GTSNPN and CDR2 SVGIG (reference sequence). Trimming cost V 0 bases and J 6 bases, with 3 bases left between them. The CDR3 DNA reads TGTGCCTGGAGTGTAGGCAATGAGCAGTTCTTC. This gives the protein CAWSVGNEQFF. The full variable domain, completed using reference TRBV30 and TRBJ2-1, is SQTIHQWPATLVQPVGSPLSLECTVEGTSNPNLYWYRQAAGRGLQLLFYSVGIGQISSEVPQNLSASRPQDRQFILSSKKLLLSDSGFYLCAWSVGNEQFFGPGTRLTVL.

This clonotype has a handful of counts. The chain has TRBV7-3 and TRBJ2-7; 7 nucleotides align to TRBD2. This CDR3 comprises 15 residues. Losses at the gene ends were 6 bases for V and 3 bases for J; bases not matched to a gene: 11. Germline CDR1 and CDR2: SGHTA and FQGTGA. The CDR3 protein is CASSTGPAGLYEQYF. The CDR3 region has the DNA TGTGCCAGCAGTACCGGGCCAGCGGGGCTCTACGAGCAGTACTTC.

J is TRBJ2-1 and V is TRBV20-1; 11 nucleotides line up with TRBD2. Trimming took 3 bases from V and 6 from J; bases not matched to a gene: 10. In germline, CDR1 is DFQATT, CDR2 SNEGSKA (reference sequence). The CDR3 loop spans 16 amino acids. CDR3 loop: CSARGPSGGSPNEQFF. CDR3 coding DNA: TGCAGTGCTAGGGGTCCTAGCGGGGGGTCCCCCAATGAGCAGTTCTTC.

This clonotype was seen many times. The chain uses TRBV29-1 and TRBJ2-1, with unresolved D. Germline CDR1 SQVTM, CDR2 ANQGSEA. The germline V and J ends were trimmed by 0 bases and 9 bases, with 9 bases remaining between them. The CDR3 loop spans 12 amino acids. Written as DNA, the CDR3 is TGCAGCGTTGAAGAGGGTCGTGGTGAGCAGTTCTTC. This codes for CSVEEGRGEQFF.

V and J are TRBV10-3 and TRBJ2-2; 15 nucleotides agree with TRBD2. The CDR3 sequence is 18 residues long. The germline V gene encodes CDR1 ENHRY and CDR2 SYGVKD. J was trimmed by 0 bases and V by 8 bases; bases with no gene match: 7. CDR3 in DNA: TGTGCCATCCGGACTAGCGGGAGGGATTTCGCGAACACCGGGGAGCTGTTTTTT. This encodes CAIRTSGRDFANTGELFF.

This clonotype was observed at least ten times. The chain employs TRBV19 and TRBJ2-2, with 8 bases lining up with TRBD1. Germline CDR1 and CDR2: LNHDA and SQIVND (reference sequence). The V segment lost 7 bases and the J segment 4 bases; nucleotides outside the gene matches: 8. The CDR3 loop spans 15 amino acids. The CDR3 DNA is TGTGCCAGTATCGCAGGGGGCCAGGGCACCGGGGAGCTGTTTTTT. Translation: CASIAGGQGTGELFF.

This clonotype appeared many times. The V call is TRBV14, the J call TRBJ1-1; D ambiguous. The CDR3 is made up of 15 amino acids. CDR1 and CDR2 (germline): SGHDN, FVKESK. The V gene lost 0 bases and the J gene lost 1 base, with 9 bases spanning the gap. The CDR3 reads CASSQEPIPNTEAFF. In DNA, the CDR3 is TGTGCCAGCAGCCAAGAACCGATACCGAACACTGAAGCTTTCTTT.

The V call is TRBV6-5, the J call TRBJ2-3; D is unresolved. The ends were cut back, 0 bases at V and 2 bases at J, with 12 bases in the middle. The germline V gene encodes CDR1 MNHEY and CDR2 SVGAGI. There are 16 residues in the CDR3. CDR3 coding DNA: TGTGCCAGCAGTTACTCGAACAGTCTTCTCACAGATACGCAGTATTTT. Its translation: CASSYSNSLLTDTQYF.

This chain connects TRBV27 to TRBJ1-6, with TRBD1 as a possible D gene (5 bases). The length of the CDR3 is 14 residues. Trimming took off 8 bases at V and 5 bases at J, with 13 bases between the two ends. Germline lookup yields CDR1 MNHEY and CDR2 SMNVEV (reference sequence). The CDR3 spells CASHPPGNNSPLHF. CDR3 coding DNA: TGTGCCAGCCATCCGCCAGGGAATAATTCACCCCTCCACTTT.

The chain has TRBV2 and TRBJ2-2; 9 bases are shared with TRBD2. Trimming at V came to 7 bases and at J to 6 bases, leaving 12 bases not matched to a gene. CDR1 is SNHLY, CDR2 FYNNEI, per germline. The CDR3 sequence is 16 residues long. For the CDR3, the DNA is TGTGCCAGCAATAGTCCGGGACTAGCTTACGCCGGGGAGCTGTTTTTT. This encodes CASNSPGLAYAGELFF.

This clonotype was counted only a few times. The chain carries TRBV10-2 and TRBJ2-2, with D perhaps TRBD2 (6 bases). There are 15 residues in the CDR3. Deletions cut 6 bases from V and 7 bases from J, with 18 bases between. CDR1 and CDR2 from the germline V gene are WSHSY and SAAADI. Here the CDR3 DNA reads TGCGCCAGCAGGGGTAGGAGGGGAGGTATCGGGGAGCTGTTTTTT. Translating it yields CASRGRRGGIGELFF.

This clonotype has only a few counts. The chain joins TRBV19 to TRBJ2-1, with 7 bases lining up with TRBD2. There are 15 residues in the CDR3. Germline V gives CDR1 LNHDA, CDR2 SQIVND (reference sequence). V was pared by 7 bases and J by 0 bases, with 6 bases of the junction left unmatched. In DNA, the CDR3 is TGTGCCAGTACTAGCGGTAAAAGCTCCTACAATGAGCAGTTCTTC. Amino acid sequence: CASTSGKSSYNEQFF.

This clonotype was seen once. The gene calls are TRBV6-5 and TRBJ2-2; 7 bases are a match to TRBD1. V dropped 5 bases and J dropped 5; count of bases not matched to a gene: 8. Germline CDR1 reads MNHEY; CDR2 reads SVGAGI. The CDR3 is 15 residues long. Written as DNA, the CDR3 is TGTGCCAGCAGTATAGACAGGGTCGGGACCGGGGAGCTGTTTTTT. Amino acid sequence: CASSIDRVGTGELFF.

This clonotype was seen many times. J is TRBJ2-7 and V is TRBV19; 8 nucleotides align to TRBD2. The CDR3 totals 15 residues. With 3 bases clipped from V and 3 bases from J, the junction kept 7 bases outside the gene matches. Per germline, CDR1 LNHDA and CDR2 SQIVND (reference sequence). The CDR3 here is CASSMNREGRYEQYF. CDR3 nucleotides: TGTGCCAGTAGTATGAATCGGGAGGGCCGCTACGAGCAGTACTTC.

This chain links TRBV5-1 with TRBJ2-7; 7 nucleotides align to TRBD1. J was trimmed by 4 bases and V by 2 bases; bases with no gene match: 3. In germline, CDR1 is SGHRS, CDR2 YFSETQ. CDR3 length equals 13 residues. CDR3 residues: CASSFGQEYEQYF. Written as DNA, the CDR3 is TGCGCCAGCAGCTTTGGACAGGAGTACGAGCAGTACTTC.

This clonotype occurred many times. The rearrangement joins TRBV12-3 or TRBV12-4 to TRBJ2-7; TRBD2 aligns across 13 bases. The CDR3 runs 17 residues. Trimming took 6 bases from V and 9 from J; bases not matched to a gene: 17. The CDR3 bases are TGTGCCAGCAGACTTACTAGCGGGAGGGCCTCCAGTCTCCCGCAGTACTTC. Translating it yields CASRLTSGRASSLPQYF.

This clonotype was picked up many times. The chain couples TRBV29-1 to TRBJ2-2, with a weak D call TRBD1 (6 bases). This CDR3 contains 11 residues. V was cut by 7 bases and J by 5 bases, with 8 bases left in between. Germline V gives CDR1 SQVTM, CDR2 ANQGSEA. The CDR3 DNA follows: TGCAGCGCTACAGGGACCGGGGAGCTGTTTTTT. Its translation: CSATGTGELFF.

In its sample, this clonotype was seen a few times. The gene calls are TRBV2 and TRBJ2-2, with no clear D. Germline assignment: CDR1 SNHLY and CDR2 FYNNEI. Trimming removed 2 bases at V and 7 bases at J, with 5 bases between. This CDR3 has 12 residues. CDR3 coding DNA: TGTGCCAGCAGTGAATTCGGCGGGGAGCTGTTTTTT. Its translation is CASSEFGGELFF. The entire variable domain, with the rest obtained from reference TRBV2 and TRBJ2-2, is as follows: EPEVTQTPSHQVTQMGQEVILRCVPISNHLYFYWYRQILGQKVEFLVSFYNNEISEKSEIFDDQFSVERPDGSNFTLKIRSTKLEDSAMYFCASSEFGGELFFGEGSRLTVL.

This clonotype was seen ten or more times. The chain carries TRBV10-3 and TRBJ2-7, with TRBD1 identical over 8 bases. CDR3 length: 16 residues. The trim removed 2 bases at V and 2 bases at J, leaving 8 bases unmatched. Germline V gene data show CDR1 as ENHRY and CDR2 as SYGVKD. CDR3 DNA: TGTGCCATCAGTGAGCCCGGGACAGGTATGCCCTACGAGCAGTACTTC. Translating it yields CAISEPGTGMPYEQYF.

This clonotype was detected only a few times. The genes are TRBV6-1 and TRBJ1-3; D might be TRBD1 (5 bases). There are 15 residues in the CDR3. V lost 5 bases and J lost 0, with 11 bases in between. CDR1 and CDR2 from the germline V gene are MNHNS and SASEGT. The CDR3 nucleotides are TGTGCCAGCAGTCTGGAGGGGCTCTCTGGAAACACCATATATTTT. Amino acid sequence: CASSLEGLSGNTIYF.